Below, 13 T cell receptor beta chains from the same sample are listed, as sequenced in a study of blood T cell repertoires in COVID-19 (dated by TCRdb to the early 2020s). The library came from the immunoSEQ multiplex PCR assay. TCRdb limited this immuneACCESS table to in-frame rearrangements with V and J called. A share of clones is missing; checked studies link under half to unresolved V genes, and the rest is unexplained. The sample table contains around 200,000 clones; only one count was recorded for about 83% of them. The biggest ten clones account for 2.5% of the sample. The sample comprised peripheral blood. The receptors shown here come from a woman aged 40 to 50 with active or convalescent COVID-19.

The CDR3 reads CASSLRQGHNEQFF. CDR3 DNA: TGTGCCAGTAGTCTGCGACAGGGCCACAATGAGCAGTTCTTC. The V and J genes are TRBV19 and TRBJ2-1; 7 bases agree with TRBD1. The CDR3 is 14 residues long. V gave up 5 bases and J gave up 5 bases; unmatched junction bases: 6. The germline V gene has CDR1 LNHDA and CDR2 SQIVND (reference sequence).

This sequence joins TRBV30 and TRBJ1-1; possibly TRBD1 for D (6 bases). V lost 2 bases, J lost 6 bases, and 16 bases lay in between. Germline V gene lookup returns CDR1 GTSNPN and CDR2 SVGIG (reference sequence). CDR3 size: 14 residues. CDR3 coding DNA: TGTGCCTGGAGTCTATACAGGGTTCGGCCTGAAGCTTTCTTT. Translated, it gives CAWSLYRVRPEAFF.

This clone was seen just once. V and J are TRBV6-5 and TRBJ2-7, with 7 bases identical to TRBD1. CDR3 length: 15 residues. Trimming at V came to 5 bases and at J to 0 bases, leaving 7 bases not matched to a gene. CDR1 is MNHEY, CDR2 SVGAGI, per germline. The CDR3 region is CASSQDRSSSYEQYF. CDR3 bases: TGTGCCAGCAGTCAGGACAGGTCAAGCTCCTACGAGCAGTACTTC.

The chain is built from TRBV29-1 and TRBJ1-2; 8 nucleotides line up with TRBD1. J gave up 4 bases and V 7 bases, and 8 bases lay outside the gene matches. In germline, CDR1 is SQVTM, CDR2 ANQGSEA. The CDR3 sequence is 13 residues long. The CDR3 reads CSASPGTGYGYTF. CDR3 nucleotides: TGCAGCGCTTCACCGGGGACAGGCTATGGCTACACCTTC.

V and J are TRBV12-5 and TRBJ1-5; the match to TRBD1 covers 8 bases. V shed 6 bases, J shed 2 bases, and the junction held 6 bases outside the gene matches. The CDR3 runs 15 residues. CDR1 is LGHNT and CDR2 is FRNRAP in the germline V gene. CDR3 amino acids: CASGTGEPGNQPQHF. CDR3 bases: TGTGCTAGTGGGACAGGGGAGCCCGGCAATCAGCCCCAGCATTTT. Filled out from reference TRBV12-5 and TRBJ1-5, the complete variable domain reads DARVTQTPRHKVTEMGQEVTMRCQPILGHNTVFWYRQTMMQGLELLAYFRNRAPLDDSGMPKDRFSAEMPDATLATLKIQPSEPRDSAVYFCASGTGEPGNQPQHFGDGTRLSIL.

V is TRBV2 and J is TRBJ1-4; D perhaps matches TRBD1 (5 bases). The ends were cut back, 7 bases at V and 11 bases at J, with 20 bases in the middle. This CDR3 has 14 amino acids. Per the germline V gene, CDR1 is SNHLY and CDR2 is FYNNEI. The CDR3 is CASIQDFQGGKLFF. The CDR3 nucleotides read TGTGCCAGCATACAGGACTTCCAGGGAGGGAAACTGTTTTTT. Supplemented by reference TRBV2 and TRBJ1-4, the full variable domain reads EPEVTQTPSHQVTQMGQEVILRCVPISNHLYFYWYRQILGQKVEFLVSFYNNEISEKSEIFDDQFSVERPDGSNFTLKIRSTKLEDSAMYFCASIQDFQGGKLFFGSGTQLSVL.

The chain recombines TRBV7-9 with TRBJ2-5; no definite D call. V lost 7 bases to trimming and J lost 1 base, with 13 bases between them. CDR3 length equals 14 residues. Germline V gene sequence: CDR1 SEHNR, CDR2 FQNEAQ (reference sequence). In DNA form, the CDR3 reads TGTGCCAGCAACCGACTGGGTACCCAAGAGACCCAGTACTTC. Its protein is CASNRLGTQETQYF.

This chain uses TRBV19 with TRBJ1-5, with 8 bases aligning to TRBD1. CDR3 length equals 18 residues. V dropped 5 bases and J dropped 0; count of bases not matched to a gene: 12. CDR1 LNHDA and CDR2 SQIVND come from the germline V gene (reference sequence). DNA for the CDR3: TGTGCCAGTAGTGAGGGACAGGTGGACGACTATAGCAATCAGCCCCAGCATTTT. This translates into CASSEGQVDDYSNQPQHF.

This rearrangement joins TRBV7-9 to TRBJ1-4, with D maybe TRBD1 (6 bases). The CDR3 spans 14 residues. Between the trimmed V and J ends, which lost 4 bases and 7 bases, there was a span of 13 bases. Germline CDR1 SEHNR, CDR2 FQNEAQ (reference sequence). The CDR3 bases are TGTGCCAGCAGCTGGGGGGGCGCGGGTGAAAAACTGTTTTTT. Protein: CASSWGGAGEKLFF.

V is TRBV25-1 and J is TRBJ1-1; D perhaps matches TRBD1 (6 bases). CDR1 and CDR2 from the germline V gene are MGHDK and SYGVNS. V lost 4 bases and J lost 6, with 12 bases in between. There are 13 residues in the CDR3. In DNA, the CDR3 is TGTGCCAGCAGTGCTACAGGGATATCTGAAGCTTTCTTT. This encodes CASSATGISEAFF.

V gene TRBV6-5 combines with J gene TRBJ2-2; TRBD1 agrees at 7 bases. The length of the CDR3 is 14 residues. CDR1 is MNHEY and CDR2 is SVGAGI in the germline V gene. The ends lost 9 bases at V and 1 base at J; junction bases unmatched: 5. This CDR3 is CASKGQMNTGELFF. Here the CDR3 DNA reads TGTGCCAGTAAGGGACAGATGAACACCGGGGAGCTGTTTTTT.

The V call is TRBV18, the J call TRBJ1-5, with a weak D call TRBD1 (5 bases). Germline V lookup: CDR1 KGHSH, CDR2 LQKENI. CDR3 size: 16 residues. V lost 3 bases, J lost 3 bases, and 15 bases lay in between. CDR3 nucleotides: TGTGCCAGCTCACCCTCGGGACTCCTTGCCAATCAGCCCCAGCATTTT. As protein: CASSPSGLLANQPQHF.

V gene TRBV21-1 combines with J gene TRBJ1-1; no check of the table's D call, TRBD1, against the DNA was made. TRBV21-1 is a documented pseudogene. CDR3 length equals 17 residues. The CDR3 loop reads CASSKALSGQGHTEAFF. The CDR3 bases are TGTGCCAGCAGCAAAGCGCTTTCGGGACAGGGTCACACTGAAGCTTTCTTT.